This T cell receptor beta chain stems from a study of blood T cell repertoires in COVID-19. Produced via immunoSEQ multiplex PCR; TCRdb's table is partial and in-frame only. The table records around 88,000 clones, 65% to 85% of them present only once. CDR1 is LNHDA and CDR2 is SQIVND in the germline V gene (reference sequence). The CDR3 totals 11 residues. Trimming removed 10 bases at V and 7 bases at J, with 8 bases between. This TCR derives from a man in his 60s with acute or convalescent COVID-19. Input material: peripheral blood. The chain combines TRBV19 with TRBJ2-6; D ambiguous. CDR3 sequence (DNA): TGTGCCACCGGGTCAGCCAACGTCCTGACTTTC. Translated, it gives CATGSANVLTF.